One sample yielded the 3 T cell receptor beta chains listed below, sequenced in a study of blood T cell repertoires in COVID-19. Measured with immunoSEQ multiplex PCR; TCRdb has only the in-frame clones, and not every one. The data contain roughly 250,000 clones, 80% to 90% of them singletons. The source material was PBMCs or T cells enriched from blood (not recorded which). Every receptor here comes from a woman aged 18-30 years who had recovered from COVID-19.

This clone has only a few counts. The CDR3 sequence is CASRPPGLRNSPLHF. CDR3 sequence (DNA): TGTGCCAGCAGGCCGCCGGGACTTCGTAATTCACCCCTCCACTTT. This chain connects TRBV6-5 to TRBJ1-6; the D gene is possibly TRBD1 (5 bases). The CDR3 is made up of 15 amino acids. With 6 bases removed from V and 6 bases from J, the gap between germline ends came to 15 bases. Germline loops: CDR1 MNHEY, CDR2 SVGAGI.

The chain recombines TRBV4-1 with TRBJ2-7; D is possibly TRBD1 (5 bases). CDR1 is MGHRA and CDR2 is YSYEKL in the germline V gene. This CDR3 is 15 amino acids long. V lost 1 base, J lost 6 bases, and 16 bases lay in between. CDR3 sequence reads: CASSQVGQGFLEQYF. CDR3 coding DNA: TGCGCCAGCAGCCAAGTCGGCCAGGGCTTCCTCGAGCAGTACTTC.

A few counts support this clone. The chain uses TRBV7-9 and TRBJ2-1, with TRBD2 matching 9 bases. Germline CDR1 reads SEHNR; CDR2 reads FQNEAQ (reference sequence). The CDR3 is 17 amino acids. With 3 bases clipped from V and 4 bases from J, the junction kept 10 bases outside the gene matches. The CDR3 sequence: CASSLVPTSGAYNEQFF. CDR3 nucleotide sequence: TGTGCCAGCAGCTTGGTTCCGACTAGCGGAGCGTACAATGAGCAGTTCTTC.